This T cell receptor beta chain originates from a study of cytomegalovirus exposure and HLA in healthy donors. Findings of the study overall: Specificity for CMV antigens was confirmed in vitro for a few of the CMV-associated chains. The authors later linked a missense DCLRE1C variant to TCR beta V- and J-gene trimming. No immune exposure information besides CMV serostatus was available.

V shed 7 bases, J shed 1 base, and the junction held 9 bases outside the gene matches. CDR1 and CDR2 from the germline V gene are LNHDA and SQIVND (reference sequence). The CDR3 extends over 16 amino acids. Comments on this clone: Its antigen is undetermined.

PCR involved 60 Vbeta and 13 Jbeta primers. This table comes from immunoSEQ multiplex PCR, and its TCRdb copy is limited to in-frame clones, with some not included. The sample data list more than 60,000 clones. The sequence derives from a boy aged 5-17 years in good health and CMV-seronegative. This rearrangement joins TRBV19 to TRBJ2-5; TRBD2 matches at 10 bases. The material sequenced was PBMCs. The CDR3 region is CASNGLAGAPQETQYF. In DNA form, the CDR3 reads TGTGCCAGTAATGGGCTAGCGGGAGCCCCCCAAGAGACCCAGTACTTC.